The 10 T cell receptor beta chains below come from one sample, sequenced in a study of Ad26.COV2.S vaccination and SARS-CoV-2 variants. Clones were sequenced by immunoSEQ multiplex PCR, and TCRdb holds only the in-frame ones, with some missing. Of around 320,000 clones listed, around four fifths are singletons. The treatment was: over 15 received Ad26.COV2.S at low or high dose, single or two shots; several received placebo; per-sample allocation not given. Sampling happened 63 days after the first vaccine or placebo injection. Here the sequenced sample was peripheral blood, taken in a trial of Ad26.COV2.S vaccine versus placebo. Every receptor here comes from a person between 18 and 60 years old who received the Ad26.COV2.S COVID-19 vaccine or a placebo.

The CDR3 loop reads CASSLVQRSTDTQYF. The CDR3 DNA reads as TGTGCCAGCAGCTTAGTTCAGCGTAGCACAGATACGCAGTATTTT. J is TRBJ2-3 and V is TRBV7-6; D gene uncertain. The germline V gene encodes CDR1 SGHVS and CDR2 FNYEAQ. The ends were cut back, 1 base at V and 0 bases at J, with 8 bases in the middle. The length of the CDR3 is 15 residues.

The CDR3 bases are TGTGCCAGCAGCGGGGGTCTTAATACCTATAATTCACCCCTCCACTTT. The encoded protein is CASSGGLNTYNSPLHF. The chain has TRBV27 and TRBJ1-6; perhaps TRBD1 as D (5 bases). The CDR3 is made up of 16 amino acids. V was shortened by 6 bases and J by 2 bases, with 14 bases between the two germline ends. Germline loops: CDR1 MNHEY, CDR2 SMNVEV (reference sequence).

The rearrangement links TRBV4-2 to TRBJ2-5; 8 nucleotides match TRBD2. CDR3 size: 17 residues. In germline, CDR1 is LGHNA, CDR2 YNFKEQ. V trimming: 1 base; J trimming: 0 bases; junction bases outside the gene matches: 7. The CDR3 loop is CASSQVGAGAYQETQYF. In DNA, the CDR3 is TGTGCCAGCAGCCAAGTGGGAGCGGGGGCTTACCAAGAGACCCAGTACTTC.

This chain connects TRBV7-7 to TRBJ2-2, with 8 bases matching TRBD1. V lost 3 bases to trimming and J lost 5 bases; unmatched junction nucleotides: 5. The V gene's germline CDR1 is SSHAT and CDR2 FNYEAQ (reference sequence). This CDR3 is built from 15 residues. The CDR3 region has the DNA TGTGCCAGCAGCTTGACAGGGGTGGGGACCGGGGAGCTGTTTTTT. Its translation: CASSLTGVGTGELFF.

V usage is TRBV7-2 and J usage is TRBJ1-4; no clear D gene. CDR1 is SGHTA, CDR2 FQGNSA, per germline. The CDR3 length is 15 residues. V dropped 5 bases and J dropped 4 bases, with 14 bases sitting between them. The CDR3 here is CASSPLWGVNEKLFF. The CDR3 DNA follows: TGTGCCAGCAGCCCCCTTTGGGGTGTTAATGAAAAACTGTTTTTT. The full variable domain, rest sourced from reference TRBV7-2 and TRBJ1-4, is GAGVSQSPSNKVTEKGKDVELRCDPISGHTALYWYRQSLGQGLEFLIYFQGNSAPDKSGLPSDRFSAERTGGSVSTLTIQRTQQEDSAVYLCASSPLWGVNEKLFFGSGTQLSVL.

This chain uses TRBV29-1 with TRBJ2-2, with TRBD2 identical over 9 bases. Germline CDR1 is SQVTM and CDR2 is ANQGSEA. The length of the CDR3 is 14 residues. J gave up 2 bases and V 3 bases, and 1 base lay outside the gene matches. The CDR3 loop reads CSVDSGGNTGELFF. CDR3 in DNA: TGCAGCGTTGATAGCGGGGGTAACACCGGGGAGCTGTTTTTT.

The genes are TRBV5-5 and TRBJ1-3; D uncertain. The CDR3 sequence is 15 residues long. V was shortened by 2 bases and J by 0 bases, with 9 bases between the two germline ends. Per the germline V gene, CDR1 is SGHKS and CDR2 is YYEKEE (reference sequence). Written as DNA, the CDR3 is TGTGCCAGCAGCTTCGGGTGGGACTCTGGAAACACCATATATTTT. Translation: CASSFGWDSGNTIYF.

The V and J genes are TRBV5-1 and TRBJ1-2, with 10 positions matching TRBD1. This CDR3 contains 16 residues. V lost 0 bases, J lost 8 bases, and 10 bases stayed unmatched. In germline, CDR1 is SGHRS, CDR2 YFSETQ. The CDR3 DNA reads TGCGCCAGCAGCTTGGCCGCGACAGGGGGCCACAGCGGCTACACCTTC. Translating gives CASSLAATGGHSGYTF.

The chain is built from TRBV4-2 and TRBJ2-7; possibly TRBD2 for D (6 bases). Germline CDR1 is LGHNA and CDR2 is YNFKEQ. V was clipped by 4 bases and J by 0 bases, with 19 bases between them. The CDR3 length is 17 residues. This chain's CDR3 is CASSPLVLGTFSYEQYF. CDR3 coding DNA: TGTGCCAGCAGCCCACTAGTCCTCGGGACTTTCTCCTACGAGCAGTACTTC.

This chain links TRBV3-1 (or the pseudogene TRBV3-2) with TRBJ1-2; D might be TRBD1 (5 bases). From germline, CDR1 is LGHDT and CDR2 YNNKEL (reference sequence). CDR3 size: 17 residues. The V gene lost 1 base and the J gene lost 4 bases, with 19 bases spanning the gap. CDR3 region: CASSQGFRTKRGYGYTF. In DNA, the CDR3 is TGTGCCAGCAGCCAAGGATTTAGGACAAAACGGGGCTATGGCTACACCTTC.